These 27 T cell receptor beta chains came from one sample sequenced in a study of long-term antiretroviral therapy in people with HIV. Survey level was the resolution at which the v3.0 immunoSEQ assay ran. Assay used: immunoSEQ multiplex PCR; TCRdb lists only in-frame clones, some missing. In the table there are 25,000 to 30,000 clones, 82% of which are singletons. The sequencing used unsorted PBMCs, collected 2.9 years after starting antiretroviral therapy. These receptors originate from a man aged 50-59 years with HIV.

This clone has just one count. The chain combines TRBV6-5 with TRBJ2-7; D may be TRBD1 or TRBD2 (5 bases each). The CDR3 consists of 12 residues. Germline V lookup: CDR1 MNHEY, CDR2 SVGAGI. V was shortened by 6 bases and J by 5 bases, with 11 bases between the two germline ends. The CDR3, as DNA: TGTGCCAGCAGGAAAGGGACCCACGAGCAGTACTTC. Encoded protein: CASRKGTHEQYF.

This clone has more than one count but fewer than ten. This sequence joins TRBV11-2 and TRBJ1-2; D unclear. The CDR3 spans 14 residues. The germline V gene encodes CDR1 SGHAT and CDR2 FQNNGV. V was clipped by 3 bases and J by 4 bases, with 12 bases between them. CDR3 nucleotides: TGTGCCAGCAGCTTTGGGGAGACCGTCTATGGCTACACCTTC. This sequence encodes CASSFGETVYGYTF.

CDR3 sequence reads: CASSQEAIRPSPDTQYF. The CDR3 bases are TGCGCCAGCAGCCAAGAGGCGATAAGGCCCTCCCCAGATACGCAGTATTTT. The chain employs TRBV4-1 and TRBJ2-3; D gene ambiguous. The CDR3 totals 17 residues. V gave up 0 bases and J gave up 4 bases, with 17 bases separating them. Germline lookup yields CDR1 MGHRA and CDR2 YSYEKL.

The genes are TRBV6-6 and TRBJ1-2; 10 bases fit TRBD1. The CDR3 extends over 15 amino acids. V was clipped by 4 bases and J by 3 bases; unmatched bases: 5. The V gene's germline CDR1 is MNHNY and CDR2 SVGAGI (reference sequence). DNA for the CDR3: TGTGCCAGCAGTTTTACCGGGACAGGGGACTATGGCTACACCTTC. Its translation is CASSFTGTGDYGYTF.

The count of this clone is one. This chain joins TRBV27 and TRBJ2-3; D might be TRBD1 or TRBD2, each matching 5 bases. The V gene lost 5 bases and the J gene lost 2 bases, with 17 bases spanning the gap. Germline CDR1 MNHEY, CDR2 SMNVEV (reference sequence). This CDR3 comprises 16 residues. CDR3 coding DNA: TGTGCCAGCAGTGAGTTAATCCGGGGACCCACAGATACGCAGTATTTT. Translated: CASSELIRGPTDTQYF.

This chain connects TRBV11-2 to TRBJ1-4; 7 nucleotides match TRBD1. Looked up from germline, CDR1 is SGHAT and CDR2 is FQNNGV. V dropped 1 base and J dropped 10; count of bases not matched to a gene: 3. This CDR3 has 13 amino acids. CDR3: CASSLGAGGKLFF. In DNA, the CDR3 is TGTGCCAGCAGCTTAGGGGCAGGGGGAAAACTGTTTTTT.

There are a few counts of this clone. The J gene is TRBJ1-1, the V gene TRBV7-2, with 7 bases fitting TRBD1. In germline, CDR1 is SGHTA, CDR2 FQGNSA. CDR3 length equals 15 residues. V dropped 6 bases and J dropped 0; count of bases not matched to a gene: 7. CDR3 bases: TGTGCCAGCAGGCTCCAGGGGGGGGTGAACACTGAAGCTTTCTTT. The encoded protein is CASRLQGGVNTEAFF.

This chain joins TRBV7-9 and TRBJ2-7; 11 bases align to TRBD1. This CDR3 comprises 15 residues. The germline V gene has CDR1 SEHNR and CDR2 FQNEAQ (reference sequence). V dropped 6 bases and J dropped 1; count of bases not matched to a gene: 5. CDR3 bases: TGTGCCAGCAGATGGGGACAGGGGGGATCCTACGAGCAGTACTTC. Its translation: CASRWGQGGSYEQYF.

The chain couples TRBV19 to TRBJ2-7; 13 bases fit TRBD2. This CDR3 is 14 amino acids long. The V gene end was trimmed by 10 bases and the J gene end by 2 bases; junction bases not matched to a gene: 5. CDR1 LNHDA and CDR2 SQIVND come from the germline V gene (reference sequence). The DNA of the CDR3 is TGTGCCAAGCCCGGGACTAGCGGGGCCTACGAGCAGTACTTC. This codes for CAKPGTSGAYEQYF.

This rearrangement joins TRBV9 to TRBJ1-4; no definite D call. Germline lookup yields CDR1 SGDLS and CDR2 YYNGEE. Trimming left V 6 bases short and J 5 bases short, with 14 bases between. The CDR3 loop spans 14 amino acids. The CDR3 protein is CASNTDGVNEKLFF. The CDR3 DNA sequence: TGTGCCAGCAATACAGACGGAGTAAATGAAAAACTGTTTTTT. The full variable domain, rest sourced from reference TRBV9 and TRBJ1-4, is DSGVTQTPKHLITATGQRVTLRCSPRSGDLSVYWYQQSLDQGLQFLIQYYNGEERAKGNILERFSAQQFPDLHSELNLSSLELGDSALYFCASNTDGVNEKLFFGSGTQLSVL.

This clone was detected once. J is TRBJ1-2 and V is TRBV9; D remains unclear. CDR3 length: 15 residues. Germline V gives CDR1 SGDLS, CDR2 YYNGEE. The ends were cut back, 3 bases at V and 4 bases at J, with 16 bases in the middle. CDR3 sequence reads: CASSERVETPYGYTF. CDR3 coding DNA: TGTGCCAGCAGCGAGAGAGTAGAGACCCCCTATGGCTACACCTTC.

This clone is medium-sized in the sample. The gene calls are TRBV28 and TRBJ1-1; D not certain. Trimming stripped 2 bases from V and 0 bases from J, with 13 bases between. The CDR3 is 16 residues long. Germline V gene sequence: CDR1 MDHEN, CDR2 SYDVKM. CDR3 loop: CASSLPTSALNTEAFF. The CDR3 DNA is TGTGCCAGCAGTTTACCCACATCGGCTCTGAACACTGAAGCTTTCTTT.

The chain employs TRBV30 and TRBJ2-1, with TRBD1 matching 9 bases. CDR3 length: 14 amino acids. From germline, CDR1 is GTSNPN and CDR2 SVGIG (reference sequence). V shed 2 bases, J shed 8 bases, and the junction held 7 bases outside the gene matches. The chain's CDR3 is CAWSPGTGSDEQFF. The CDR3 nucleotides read TGTGCCTGGAGTCCCGGGACAGGGAGCGATGAGCAGTTCTTC.

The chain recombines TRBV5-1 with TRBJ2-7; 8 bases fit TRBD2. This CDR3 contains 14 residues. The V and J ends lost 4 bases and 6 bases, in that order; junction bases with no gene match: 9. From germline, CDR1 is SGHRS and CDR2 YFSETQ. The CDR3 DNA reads TGCGCCAGCAGCGTAGCGGGGACGAAGAGCGAGCAGTACTTC. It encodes CASSVAGTKSEQYF.

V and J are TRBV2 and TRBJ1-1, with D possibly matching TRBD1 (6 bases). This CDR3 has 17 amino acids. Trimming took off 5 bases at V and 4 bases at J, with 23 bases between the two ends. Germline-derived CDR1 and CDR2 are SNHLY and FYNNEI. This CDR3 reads CASSPRGKQRGSTEAFF. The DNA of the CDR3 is TGTGCCAGCAGTCCCAGGGGTAAACAGAGGGGCAGCACTGAAGCTTTCTTT.

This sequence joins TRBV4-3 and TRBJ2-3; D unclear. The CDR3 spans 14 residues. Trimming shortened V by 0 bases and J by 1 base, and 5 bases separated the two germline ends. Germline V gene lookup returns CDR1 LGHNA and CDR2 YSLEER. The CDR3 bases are TGCGCCAGCAGCCAAGATAAAGGCACAGATACGCAGTATTTT. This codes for CASSQDKGTDTQYF.

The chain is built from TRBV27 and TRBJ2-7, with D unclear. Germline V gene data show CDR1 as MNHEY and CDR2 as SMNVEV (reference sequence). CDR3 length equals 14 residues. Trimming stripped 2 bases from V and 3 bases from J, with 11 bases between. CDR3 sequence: CASSLVALSYEQYF. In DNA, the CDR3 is TGTGCCAGCAGTTTAGTGGCATTGAGCTACGAGCAGTACTTC.

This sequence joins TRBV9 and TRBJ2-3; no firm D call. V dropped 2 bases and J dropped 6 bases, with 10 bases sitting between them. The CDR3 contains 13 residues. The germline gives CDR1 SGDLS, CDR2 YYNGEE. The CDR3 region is CASSVPSGDTQYF. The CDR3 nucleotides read TGTGCCAGCAGCGTCCCCTCCGGGGATACGCAGTATTTT.

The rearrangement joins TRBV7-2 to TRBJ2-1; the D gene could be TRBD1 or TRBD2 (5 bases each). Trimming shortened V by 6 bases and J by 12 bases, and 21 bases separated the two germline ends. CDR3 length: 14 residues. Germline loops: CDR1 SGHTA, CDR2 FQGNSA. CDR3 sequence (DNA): TGTGCCAGCAGGCCAGCGGTAGGGGTCATGAGGCAGTTCTTC. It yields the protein CASRPAVGVMRQFF.

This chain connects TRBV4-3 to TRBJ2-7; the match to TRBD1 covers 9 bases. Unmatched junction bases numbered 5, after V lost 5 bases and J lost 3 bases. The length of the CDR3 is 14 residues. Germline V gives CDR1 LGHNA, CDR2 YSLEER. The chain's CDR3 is CASSSGQGRYEQYF. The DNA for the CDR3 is TGCGCCAGCAGCTCTGGACAGGGGCGCTACGAGCAGTACTTC.

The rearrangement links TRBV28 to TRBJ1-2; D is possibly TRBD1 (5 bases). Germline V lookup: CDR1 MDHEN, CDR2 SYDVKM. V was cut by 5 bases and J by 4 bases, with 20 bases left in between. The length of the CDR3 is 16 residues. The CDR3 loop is CASSPPGAHDSYGYTF. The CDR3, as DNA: TGTGCCAGCAGTCCCCCCGGGGCTCACGACTCCTATGGCTACACCTTC.

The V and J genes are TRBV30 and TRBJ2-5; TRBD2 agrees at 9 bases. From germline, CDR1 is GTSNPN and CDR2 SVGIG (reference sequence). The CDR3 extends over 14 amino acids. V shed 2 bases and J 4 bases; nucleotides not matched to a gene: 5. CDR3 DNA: TGTGCCTGGAGTCGAGCGGGGGGTGGAGAGACCCAGTACTTC. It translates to CAWSRAGGGETQYF.

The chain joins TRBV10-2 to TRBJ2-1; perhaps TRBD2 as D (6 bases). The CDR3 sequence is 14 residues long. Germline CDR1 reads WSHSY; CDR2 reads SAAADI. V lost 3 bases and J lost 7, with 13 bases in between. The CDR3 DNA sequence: TGCGCCAGCAGTGAAACTAGCCTCCGGAATGAGCAGTTCTTC. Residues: CASSETSLRNEQFF.

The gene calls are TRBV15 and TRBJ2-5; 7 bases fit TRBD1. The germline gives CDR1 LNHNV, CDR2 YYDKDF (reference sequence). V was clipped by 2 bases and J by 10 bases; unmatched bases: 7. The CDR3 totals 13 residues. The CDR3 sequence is CATSRRDREGQYF. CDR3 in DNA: TGTGCCACCAGCAGAAGGGACAGAGAGGGCCAGTACTTC. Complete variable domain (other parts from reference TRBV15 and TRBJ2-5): DAMVIQNPRYQVTQFGKPVTLSCSQTLNHNVMYWYQQKSSQAPKLLFHYYDKDFNNEADTPDNFQSRRPNTSFCFLDIRSPGLGDTAMYLCATSRRDREGQYFGPGTRLLVL.

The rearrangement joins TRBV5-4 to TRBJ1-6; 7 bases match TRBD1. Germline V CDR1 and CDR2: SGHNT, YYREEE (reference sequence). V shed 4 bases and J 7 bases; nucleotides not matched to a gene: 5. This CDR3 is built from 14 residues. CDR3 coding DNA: TGTGCCAGCAGCAGCCGGGACAGAAATTCACCCCTCCACTTT. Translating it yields CASSSRDRNSPLHF. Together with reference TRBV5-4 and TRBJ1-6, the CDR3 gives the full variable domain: ETGVTQSPTHLIKTRGQQVTLRCSSQSGHNTVSWYQQALGQGPQFIFQYYREEENGRGNFPPRFSGLQFPNYSSELNVNALELDDSALYLCASSSRDRNSPLHFGNGTRLTVT.

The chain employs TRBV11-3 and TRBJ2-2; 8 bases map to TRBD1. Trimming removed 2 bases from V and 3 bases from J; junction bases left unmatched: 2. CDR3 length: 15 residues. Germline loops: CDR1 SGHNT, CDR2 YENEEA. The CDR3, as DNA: TGTGCCAGCAGCTTAAGACAGGGGTACACCGGGGAGCTGTTTTTT. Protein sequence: CASSLRQGYTGELFF.

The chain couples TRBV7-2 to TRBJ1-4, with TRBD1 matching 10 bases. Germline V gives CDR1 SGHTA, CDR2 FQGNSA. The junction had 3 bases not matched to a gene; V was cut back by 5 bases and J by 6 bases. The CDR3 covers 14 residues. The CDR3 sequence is CASSRDRGDEKLFF. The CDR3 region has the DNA TGTGCCAGCAGCCGGGACAGGGGCGATGAAAAACTGTTTTTT. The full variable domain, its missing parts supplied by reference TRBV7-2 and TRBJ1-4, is GAGVSQSPSNKVTEKGKDVELRCDPISGHTALYWYRQSLGQGLEFLIYFQGNSAPDKSGLPSDRFSAERTGGSVSTLTIQRTQQEDSAVYLCASSRDRGDEKLFFGSGTQLSVL.